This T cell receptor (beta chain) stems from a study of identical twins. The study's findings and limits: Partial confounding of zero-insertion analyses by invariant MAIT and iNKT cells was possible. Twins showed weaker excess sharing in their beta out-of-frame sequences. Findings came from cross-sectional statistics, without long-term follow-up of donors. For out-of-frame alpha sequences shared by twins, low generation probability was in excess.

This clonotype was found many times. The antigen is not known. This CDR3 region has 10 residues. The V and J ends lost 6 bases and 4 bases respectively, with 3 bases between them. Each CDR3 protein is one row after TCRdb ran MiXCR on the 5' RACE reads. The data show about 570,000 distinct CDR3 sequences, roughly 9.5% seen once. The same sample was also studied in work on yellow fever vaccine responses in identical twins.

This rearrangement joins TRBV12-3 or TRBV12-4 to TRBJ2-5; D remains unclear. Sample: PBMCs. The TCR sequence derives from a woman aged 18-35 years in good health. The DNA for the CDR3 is TGTGCCAGCAGAGGAGAGACCCAGTACTTC. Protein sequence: CASRGETQYF.